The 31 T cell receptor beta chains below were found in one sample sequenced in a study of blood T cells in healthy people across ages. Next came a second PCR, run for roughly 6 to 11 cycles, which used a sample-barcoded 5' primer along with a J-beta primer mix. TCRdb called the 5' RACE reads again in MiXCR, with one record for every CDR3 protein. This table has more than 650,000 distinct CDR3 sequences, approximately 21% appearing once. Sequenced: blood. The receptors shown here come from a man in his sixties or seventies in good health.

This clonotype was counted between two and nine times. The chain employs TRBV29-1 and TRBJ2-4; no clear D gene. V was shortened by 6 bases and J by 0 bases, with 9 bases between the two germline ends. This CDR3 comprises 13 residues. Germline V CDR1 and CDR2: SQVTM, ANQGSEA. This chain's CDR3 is CSVLPLAKNIQYF. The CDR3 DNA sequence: TGCAGCGTCCTCCCCCTAGCCAAAAACATTCAGTACTTC. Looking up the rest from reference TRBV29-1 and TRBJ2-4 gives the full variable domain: SAVISQKPSRDICQRGTSLTIQCQVDSQVTMMFWYRQQPGQSLTLIATANQGSEATYESGFVIDKFPISRPNLTFSTLTVSNMSPEDSSIYLCSVLPLAKNIQYFGAGTRLSVL.

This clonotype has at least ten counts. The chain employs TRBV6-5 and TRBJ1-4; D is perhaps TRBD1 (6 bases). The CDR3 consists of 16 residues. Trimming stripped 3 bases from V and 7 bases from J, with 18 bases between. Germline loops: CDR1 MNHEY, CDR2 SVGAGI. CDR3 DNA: TGTGCCAGCAGTTATGGGGGCGGCCAGGGGAGTGAAAAACTGTTTTTT. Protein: CASSYGGGQGSEKLFF.

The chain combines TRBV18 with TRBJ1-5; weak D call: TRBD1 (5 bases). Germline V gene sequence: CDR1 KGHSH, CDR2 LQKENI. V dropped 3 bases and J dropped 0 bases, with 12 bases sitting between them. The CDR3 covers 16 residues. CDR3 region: CASSPTAGDSNQPQHF. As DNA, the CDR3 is TGTGCCAGCTCACCGACGGCGGGGGATAGCAATCAGCCCCAGCATTTT.

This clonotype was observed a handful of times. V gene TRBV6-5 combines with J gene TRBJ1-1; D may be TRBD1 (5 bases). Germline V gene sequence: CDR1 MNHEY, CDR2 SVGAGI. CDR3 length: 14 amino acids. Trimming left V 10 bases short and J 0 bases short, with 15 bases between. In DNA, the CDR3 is TGTGCCACCCAAGCTGGGGCGATGAACACTGAAGCTTTCTTT. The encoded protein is CATQAGAMNTEAFF.

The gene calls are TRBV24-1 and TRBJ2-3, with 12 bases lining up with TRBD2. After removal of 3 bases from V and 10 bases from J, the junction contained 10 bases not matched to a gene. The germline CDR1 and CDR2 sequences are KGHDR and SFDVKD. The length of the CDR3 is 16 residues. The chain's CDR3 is CATSDRTSGVRNAQYF. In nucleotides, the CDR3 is TGTGCCACCAGTGATAGGACTAGCGGGGTCCGGAATGCGCAGTATTTT.

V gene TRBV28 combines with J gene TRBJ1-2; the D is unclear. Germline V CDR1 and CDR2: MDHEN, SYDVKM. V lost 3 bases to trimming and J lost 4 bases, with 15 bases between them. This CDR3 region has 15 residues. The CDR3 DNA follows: TGTGCCAGCAGTTTGGTACAAGTCTTATCCTATGGCTACACCTTC. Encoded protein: CASSLVQVLSYGYTF.

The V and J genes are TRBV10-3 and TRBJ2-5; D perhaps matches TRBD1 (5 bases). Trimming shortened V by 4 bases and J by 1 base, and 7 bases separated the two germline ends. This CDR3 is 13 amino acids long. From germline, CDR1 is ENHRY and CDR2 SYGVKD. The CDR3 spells CAISAGIQETQYF. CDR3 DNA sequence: TGTGCCATCAGTGCAGGGATCCAAGAGACCCAGTACTTC.

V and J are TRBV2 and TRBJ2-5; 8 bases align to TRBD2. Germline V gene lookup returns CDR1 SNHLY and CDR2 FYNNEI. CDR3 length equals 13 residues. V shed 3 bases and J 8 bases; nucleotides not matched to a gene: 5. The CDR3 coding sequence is TGTGCCAGCAGTGAGACGCGGGAGGTTACCCAGTACTTC. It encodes CASSETREVTQYF.

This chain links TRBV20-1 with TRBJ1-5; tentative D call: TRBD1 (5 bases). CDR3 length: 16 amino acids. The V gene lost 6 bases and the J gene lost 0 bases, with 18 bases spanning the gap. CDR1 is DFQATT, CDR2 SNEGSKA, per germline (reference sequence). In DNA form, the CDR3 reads TGCAGTGCCCGTCCCCCAGGGAACCCTAGCAATCAGCCCCAGCATTTT. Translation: CSARPPGNPSNQPQHF.

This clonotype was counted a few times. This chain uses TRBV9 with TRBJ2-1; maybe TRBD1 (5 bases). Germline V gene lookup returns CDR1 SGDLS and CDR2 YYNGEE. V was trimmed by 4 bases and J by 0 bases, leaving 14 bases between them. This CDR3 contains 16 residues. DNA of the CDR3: TGTGCCAGCAGCACACCCCAGACAGACTCCTACAATGAGCAGTTCTTC. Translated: CASSTPQTDSYNEQFF.

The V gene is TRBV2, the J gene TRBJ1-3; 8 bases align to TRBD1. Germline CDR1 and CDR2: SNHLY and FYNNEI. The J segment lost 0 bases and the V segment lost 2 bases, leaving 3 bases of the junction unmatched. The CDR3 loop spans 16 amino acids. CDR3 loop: CASSERGQVSGNTIYF. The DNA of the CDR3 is TGTGCCAGCAGTGAAAGGGGACAGGTCTCTGGAAACACCATATATTTT.

The DNA of the CDR3 is TGTGCCAGCAGTGACGCCTGGTACTACGAGCAGTACTTC. This codes for CASSDAWYYEQYF. The chain carries TRBV2 and TRBJ2-7, with D uncertain. The germline V gene encodes CDR1 SNHLY and CDR2 FYNNEI. The CDR3 covers 13 residues. Trimming removed 3 bases from V and 3 bases from J, with 9 bases in between.

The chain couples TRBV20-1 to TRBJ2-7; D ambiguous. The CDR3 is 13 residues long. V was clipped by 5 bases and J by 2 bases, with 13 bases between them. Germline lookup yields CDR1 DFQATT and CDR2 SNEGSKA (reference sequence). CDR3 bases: TGCAGTGCTGCCCTAGGCACTACCTACGAGCAGTACTTC. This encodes CSAALGTTYEQYF.

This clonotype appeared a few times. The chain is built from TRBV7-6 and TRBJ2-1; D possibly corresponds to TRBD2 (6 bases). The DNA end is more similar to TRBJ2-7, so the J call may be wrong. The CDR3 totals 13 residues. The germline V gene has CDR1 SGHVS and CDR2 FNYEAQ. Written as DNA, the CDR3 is TGTGCCAGCAGCTTCTCGTCGGGGGACGAGCAGTACTTC. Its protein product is CASSFSSGDEQYF.

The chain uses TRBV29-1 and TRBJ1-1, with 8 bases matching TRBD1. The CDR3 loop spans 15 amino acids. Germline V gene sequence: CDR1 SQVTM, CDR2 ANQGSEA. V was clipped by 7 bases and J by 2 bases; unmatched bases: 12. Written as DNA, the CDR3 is TGCAGCGGAACGGAAACAGGGGGACGTAACACTGAAGCTTTCTTT. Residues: CSGTETGGRNTEAFF.

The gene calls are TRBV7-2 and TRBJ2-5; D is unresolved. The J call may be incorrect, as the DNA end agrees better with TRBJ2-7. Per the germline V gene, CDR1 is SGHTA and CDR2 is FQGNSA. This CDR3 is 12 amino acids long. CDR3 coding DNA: TGTGCCAGCAGCTTAGAATGGTCCGAGCAGTACGTC. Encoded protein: CASSLEWSEQYV.

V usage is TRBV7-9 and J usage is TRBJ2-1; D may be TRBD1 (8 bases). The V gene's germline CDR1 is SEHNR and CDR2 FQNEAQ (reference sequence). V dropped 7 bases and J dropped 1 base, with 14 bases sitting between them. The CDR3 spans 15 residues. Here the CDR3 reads CASTIQGGSYNEQFF. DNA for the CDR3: TGTGCCAGCACCATACAGGGGGGGTCCTACAATGAGCAGTTCTTC.

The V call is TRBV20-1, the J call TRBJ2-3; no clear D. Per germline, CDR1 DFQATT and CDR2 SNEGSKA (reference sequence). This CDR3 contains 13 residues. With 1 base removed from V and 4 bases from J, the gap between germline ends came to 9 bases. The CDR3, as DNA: TGCAGTGCTAGAGCTAACTATGCAGATACGCAGTATTTT. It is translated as CSARANYADTQYF.

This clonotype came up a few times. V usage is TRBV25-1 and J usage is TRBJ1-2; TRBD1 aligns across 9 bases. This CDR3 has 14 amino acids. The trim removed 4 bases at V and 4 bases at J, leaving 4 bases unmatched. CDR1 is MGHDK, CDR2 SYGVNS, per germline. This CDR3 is CASSGPGQGYGYTF. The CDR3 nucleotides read TGTGCCAGCAGTGGCCCGGGACAGGGCTATGGCTACACCTTC.

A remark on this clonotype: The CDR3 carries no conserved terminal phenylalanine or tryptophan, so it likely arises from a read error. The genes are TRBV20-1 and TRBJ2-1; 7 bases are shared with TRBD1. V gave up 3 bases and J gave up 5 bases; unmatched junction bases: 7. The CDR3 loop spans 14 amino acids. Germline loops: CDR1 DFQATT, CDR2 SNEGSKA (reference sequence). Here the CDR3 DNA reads TGCAGTGCTAGCAGCGACAGGGACCACAATGAGCAGTTCTCC. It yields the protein CSASSDRDHNEQFS.

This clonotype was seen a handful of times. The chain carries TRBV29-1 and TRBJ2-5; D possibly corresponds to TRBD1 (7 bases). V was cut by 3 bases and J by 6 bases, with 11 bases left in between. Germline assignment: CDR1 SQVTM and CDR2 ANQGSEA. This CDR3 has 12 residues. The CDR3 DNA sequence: TGCAGCGTTGACCCAGGGGGGCAGACCCAGTACTTC. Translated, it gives CSVDPGGQTQYF.

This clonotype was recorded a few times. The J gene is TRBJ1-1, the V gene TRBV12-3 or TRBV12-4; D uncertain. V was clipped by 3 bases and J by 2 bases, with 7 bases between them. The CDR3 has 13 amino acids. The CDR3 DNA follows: TGTGCCAGCAGTTTTTACATTAACACTGAAGCTTTCTTT. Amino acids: CASSFYINTEAFF.

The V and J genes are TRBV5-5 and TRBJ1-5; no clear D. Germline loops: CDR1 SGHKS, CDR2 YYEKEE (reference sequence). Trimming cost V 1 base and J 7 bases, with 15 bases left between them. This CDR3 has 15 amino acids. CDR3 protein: CASSLTVGVQQPQHF. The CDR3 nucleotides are TGTGCCAGCAGCTTGACGGTGGGAGTACAGCAGCCCCAGCATTTT.

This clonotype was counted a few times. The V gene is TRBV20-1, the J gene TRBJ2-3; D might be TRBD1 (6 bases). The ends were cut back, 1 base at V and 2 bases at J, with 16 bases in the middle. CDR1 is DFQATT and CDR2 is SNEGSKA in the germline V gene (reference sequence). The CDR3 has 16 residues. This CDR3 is CSARALGKGVTDTQYF. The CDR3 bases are TGCAGTGCTAGAGCCCTAGGGAAGGGGGTCACAGATACGCAGTATTTT.

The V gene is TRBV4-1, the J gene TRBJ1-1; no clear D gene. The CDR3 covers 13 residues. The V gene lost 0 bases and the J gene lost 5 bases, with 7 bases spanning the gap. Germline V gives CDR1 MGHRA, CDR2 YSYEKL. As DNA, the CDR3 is TGCGCCAGCAGCCAAGATTTGTGGACTGAAGCTTTCTTT. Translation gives CASSQDLWTEAFF.

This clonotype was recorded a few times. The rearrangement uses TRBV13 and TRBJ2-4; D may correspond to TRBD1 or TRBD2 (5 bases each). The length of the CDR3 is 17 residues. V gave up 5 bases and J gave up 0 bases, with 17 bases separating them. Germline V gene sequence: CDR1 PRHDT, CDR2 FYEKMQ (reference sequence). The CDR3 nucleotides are TGTGCCAGCAGCCCCAGTGGGATGGGGGTAGCCAAAAACATTCAGTACTTC. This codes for CASSPSGMGVAKNIQYF.

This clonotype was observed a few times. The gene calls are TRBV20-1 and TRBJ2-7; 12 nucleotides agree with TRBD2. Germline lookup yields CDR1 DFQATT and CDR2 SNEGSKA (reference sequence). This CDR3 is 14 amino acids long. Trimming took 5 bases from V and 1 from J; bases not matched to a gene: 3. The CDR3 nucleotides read TGCAGTGCTGGTCTAGCGGGGGGGTCCTACGAGCAGTACTTC. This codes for CSAGLAGGSYEQYF.

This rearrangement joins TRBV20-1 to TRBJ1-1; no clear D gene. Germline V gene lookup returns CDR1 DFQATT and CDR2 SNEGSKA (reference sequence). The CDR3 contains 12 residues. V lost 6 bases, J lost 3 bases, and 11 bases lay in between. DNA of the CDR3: TGCAGTGCAACCCTTGTGTACACTGAAGCTTTCTTT. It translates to CSATLVYTEAFF.

The CDR3 coding sequence is TGCAGTGCTAGAAAAGACAGGGTAGGGACAGATACGCAGTATTTT. Translated, it gives CSARKDRVGTDTQYF. The chain uses TRBV20-1 and TRBJ2-3; TRBD1 agrees at 7 bases. The CDR3 spans 15 residues. J was trimmed by 3 bases and V by 2 bases; bases with no gene match: 8. Germline CDR1 is DFQATT and CDR2 is SNEGSKA (reference sequence).

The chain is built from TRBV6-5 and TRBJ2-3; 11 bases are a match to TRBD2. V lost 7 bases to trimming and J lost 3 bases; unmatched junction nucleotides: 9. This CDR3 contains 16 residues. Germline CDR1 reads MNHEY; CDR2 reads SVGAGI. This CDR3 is CASTPLAGVFTDTQYF. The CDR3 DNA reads TGTGCCAGCACTCCACTAGCGGGAGTTTTTACAGATACGCAGTATTTT.

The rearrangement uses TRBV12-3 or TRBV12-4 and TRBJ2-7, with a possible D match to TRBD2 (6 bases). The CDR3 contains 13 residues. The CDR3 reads CASSLAEGYKQYV. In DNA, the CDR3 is TGTGCCAGCAGTTTAGCGGAGGGCTACAAGCAGTACGTC.